This T cell receptor (beta chain) was observed in a study of OX40 agonist ivuxolimab in advanced cancers. On the study more broadly: Each dose-escalation patient presented with hepatocellular carcinoma, melanoma, renal cell or head and neck cancer. A male proportion of approximately 80% was recorded, with mean age around 60 years and range about 20 to 85.

This clone was recorded once. Its antigen is unknown. Study results and limitations: The authors also found low normalized T-cell clonal expansion in some nonresponders.

Trimming took off 1 base at V and 7 bases at J, with 20 bases between the two ends. The germline V gene has CDR1 SGHTA and CDR2 FQGNSA. CDR3 length equals 17 residues. Assay used: immunoSEQ multiplex PCR; TCRdb lists only in-frame clones, some missing. The table lists 20,000 to 25,000 clones, roughly 82% of them singletons. Here the sequenced sample was CD4+ or CD8+ T cells sorted from blood, taken in a trial of the OX40 agonist ivuxolimab. The TCR comes from an adult with an advanced solid tumor such as melanoma, head and neck, liver or kidney cancer. The genes are TRBV7-2 and TRBJ1-5, with unresolved D. The CDR3 nucleotides read TGTGCCAGCAGCTTAGTTTCCAATCCTAACATGGGCCAGCCCCAGCATTTT. Amino acid sequence: CASSLVSNPNMGQPQHF.